Shown below are 2 T cell receptor beta chains from a single sample sequenced in a study of identical twins. One entry per CDR3 protein results from TCRdb running MiXCR on the 5' RACE reads. The repertoire includes some 200,000 distinct CDR3 sequences, approximately 8.3% of them detected once, and less than 2.5% sits in the top ten. This same sample was also taken into another study, of yellow fever vaccine responses in identical twins.

Sequencing used memory (CD45RO+) T cells sorted from blood. Every receptor here comes from a woman aged 18-35 years in good health.

The chain recombines TRBV15 with TRBJ2-1, with 7 nucleotides matching TRBD1. Germline V gives CDR1 LNHNV, CDR2 YYDKDF (reference sequence). The CDR3 is made up of 17 amino acids. V lost 3 bases and J lost 8; bases outside the gene matches: 16. The CDR3 DNA reads TGTGCCACCAGCAGGGGGAATAGGGCGAGAGGGGGCTATGAGCAGTTCTTC. Its protein is CATSRGNRARGGYEQFF.

This clonotype has at least ten counts. This chain links TRBV10-3 with TRBJ2-3, with 8 bases aligning to TRBD2. CDR1 and CDR2 (germline): ENHRY, SYGVKD. After removal of 7 bases from V and 3 bases from J, the junction contained 6 bases not matched to a gene. The CDR3 consists of 14 residues. CDR3 amino acids: CAIKRESRTDTQYF. For the CDR3, the DNA is TGTGCCATCAAGCGGGAGTCTCGGACAGATACGCAGTATTTT.